Presented here are 3 T cell receptor beta chains from one specimen sequenced in a study of Graves' ophthalmopathy and Graves' hyperthyroidism. Researchers took RNA transcripts and amplified TCR beta CDR3 regions from them. The workflow started with a first-round RT-PCR run with HTBI primers and then moved on to a second-round multiplex PCR. MiXCR, run by TCRdb on the multiplex PCR reads, gives a single entry per CDR3 protein. The table shows under 800,000 distinct CDR3 sequences, with about a fifth occurring only once. The material sequenced was peripheral blood. Every receptor here comes from a woman aged 18-29 years with stable Graves' hyperthyroidism. Some clones in this sample may be carry-over from other donors' samples.

The table lists this clonotype with a few counts. The chain couples TRBV6-2 or TRBV6-3 to TRBJ1-2; TRBD1 matches at 9 bases. The junction had 1 base not matched to a gene; V was cut back by 7 bases and J by 7 bases. Germline-derived CDR1 and CDR2 are MNHEY and SVGEGT. The CDR3 spans 11 residues. The CDR3 sequence: CASIQGAGYTF. As DNA, the CDR3 is TGTGCCAGCATACAGGGGGCTGGCTACACCTTC.

The J gene is TRBJ2-7, the V gene TRBV6-2 or TRBV6-3; tentatively, D is TRBD1 (6 bases). Trimming stripped 2 bases from V and 1 base from J, with 12 bases between. Germline V gives CDR1 MNHEY, CDR2 SVGEGT. The CDR3 has 15 residues. CDR3 bases: TGTGCCAGCAGTTACCGAGGACAGAGATCCTACGAGCAGTACTTC. It is translated as CASSYRGQRSYEQYF.

The chain combines TRBV29-1 with TRBJ2-7, with 8 bases matching TRBD1. Germline V gives CDR1 SQVTM, CDR2 ANQGSEA. This CDR3 spans 14 amino acids. V shed 3 bases, J shed 0 bases, and the junction held 4 bases outside the gene matches. This CDR3 reads CSVDLTGASYEQYF. CDR3 nucleotide sequence: TGCAGCGTTGACCTGACAGGGGCCTCCTACGAGCAGTACTTC.